This T cell receptor (beta chain) was sequenced in a study of cytotoxic CD8 clonotypes in ibrutinib-treated CLL (dated by TCRdb to the early 2020s). Turning to the overall study: In this cohort, some 16 patients were treatment-naive and roughly ten were relapsed/refractory, while 17 to 18 had unmutated IGHV. Partial responses were observed in some 24 patients and complete responses in 2; after a median follow-up of 68 months, remission was maintained in 14 patients and progression was observed in around twelve. The response samples were drawn at a median of around eleven months into treatment, with a range of about 6 to 36 months. An average of approximately 260,000 productive templates and tens of thousands of productive rearrangements was obtained per sample. Longitudinal samples were obtainable from 26 of the 86 participants in the trial. Cryopreserved peripheral blood mononuclear cells were obtained before treatment, at response, and at either sustained remission or disease progression. All remission and progressive disease samples were collected while patients were still receiving ibrutinib. The study at large found these results: Lymph node repertoires were not examined, and the timing of sampling was not matched between patients in sustained remission and those whose disease progressed. At baseline, clonality was higher than in age-matched healthy donors and showed a strong correlation with circulating CD8+ T-cell counts. Public clonotypes were rare and either contracted or stayed stable during treatment, and the rise in clonality at ibrutinib response reflected the expansion of private clonotypes. An increase in clonality was observed at ibrutinib response, with clonality remaining stable during sustained remission and falling back toward baseline at progression.

The germline V gene supplies CDR1 MRHNA and CDR2 SNTAGT. Spanning cysteine to phenylalanine, the CDR3 consists of 13 amino acids. Kept here is only the CDR3 DNA, which spans 39 bases and is read in frame from base 1. V is reduced by 3 bases and J by 4 bases, leaving a spacing of 9 bases between them. This clone has just one count. Its antigen is still unknown. Per-base qualities were not stored, and no clone one base away is much larger. The goal of deep resolution MiSeq sequencing was a depth between 1 in 1 million and 1 in 200,000 T cells, and coverage averaged 10x per clonotype. TCR beta libraries were generated with the immunoSEQ hsTCRB Kit. Turning to the authors' computational methods: ImmunoSEQ Data Assistant and ImmunoSEQ Analyzer were used for data analysis, and V, D and J genes were assigned according to IMGT definitions. Clonality, which ranges from 0 to 1, was calculated by subtracting the normalized Shannon entropy of productive rearrangement frequencies from one. Only overrepresented clonotypes making up at least 0.05% of the repertoire of each patient were included in the public clonotype analysis. About a dozen repertoires from age-matched healthy donors, obtained from immuneACCESS, served as clonality controls. TCRdb carries this immuneACCESS record with in-frame sequences only. Its versions omit some clonotypes, under half of them owing to an unresolved V gene in the studies checked, with the rest unexplained. The DNA was the basis for D and trimming; V, J and clone size are from that table. The sample has 52,000 or so clones on record, roughly 58% of them singletons. The ten largest clones represent roughly a quarter of the sample.

The time point label on this specimen signifies: progressive disease on ibrutinib. About 2 micrograms of genomic DNA were extracted from cryopreserved PBMCs for TCR beta library preparation. High-throughput TCR beta sequencing was performed on longitudinal blood samples from CLL patients receiving ibrutinib monotherapy. The patients were enrolled in a single-center, open-label phase 2 trial of ibrutinib monotherapy. The TCR was taken from a human donor with chronic lymphocytic leukemia. This receptor chain uses TRBV6-4 and TRBJ1-1; the D gene lacks a confident call. The sequencing here drew on PBMCs, taken at disease progression, from a patient treated with ibrutinib. The DNA reads TGTGCCAGCAGTGAAGCGGGAGGCACTGAAGCTTTCTTT. This encodes CASSEAGGTEAFF.